Listed here are 10 T cell receptor beta chains from one sample, sequenced in a study of cytomegalovirus exposure and HLA in healthy donors. Primers for the PCR totalled 60 Vbeta and 13 Jbeta. Libraries were prepared by immunoSEQ multiplex PCR; TCRdb keeps only in-frame clonotypes and omits some of them. This table has under 300,000 clones, roughly four fifths appearing once. The specimen sequenced was PBMCs. The receptors were gathered from a woman aged 55-69 years in good health and CMV-seropositive.

This sequence joins TRBV19 and TRBJ1-5, with 10 bases lining up with TRBD1. CDR3 length: 16 amino acids. V trimming: 3 bases; J trimming: 4 bases; junction bases outside the gene matches: 6. Germline lookup yields CDR1 LNHDA and CDR2 SQIVND (reference sequence). CDR3 loop: CASSIGTGAPNQPQHF. The CDR3 DNA reads TGTGCCAGTAGTATCGGGACAGGGGCCCCTAATCAGCCCCAGCATTTT.

The V call is TRBV28, the J call TRBJ1-5, with 10 bases aligning to TRBD1. Trimming at V came to 6 bases and at J to 4 bases, leaving 6 bases not matched to a gene. This CDR3 comprises 15 residues. Germline loops: CDR1 MDHEN, CDR2 SYDVKM. For the CDR3, the DNA is TGTGCCAGCAGAACCGGGACAGGGGCAAATCAGCCCCAGCATTTT. It translates to CASRTGTGANQPQHF.

V gene TRBV30 combines with J gene TRBJ1-3; TRBD1 is a possible D gene (5 bases). V was cut by 2 bases and J by 0 bases, with 8 bases left in between. The CDR3 spans 14 residues. Germline values: CDR1 GTSNPN, CDR2 SVGIG (reference sequence). CDR3 sequence: CAWSTGLSGNTIYF. CDR3 nucleotides: TGTGCCTGGAGTACAGGCCTCTCTGGAAACACCATATATTTT.

This chain links TRBV5-1 with TRBJ2-5, with TRBD1 identical over 8 bases. CDR1 and CDR2 (germline): SGHRS, YFSETQ. The junction had 4 bases not matched to a gene; V was cut back by 3 bases and J by 3 bases. The CDR3 has 14 amino acids. CDR3 residues: CASSSRQGKETQYF. For the CDR3, the DNA is TGCGCCAGCAGCTCCCGACAGGGGAAAGAGACCCAGTACTTC.

With regard to this clone: One end of the junction is discordant with germline, which a read error may explain. The V call is TRBV7-9, the J call TRBJ2-7; TRBD1 might be the D (6 bases). Germline V gives CDR1 SEHNR, CDR2 FQNEAQ (reference sequence). The length of the CDR3 is 12 residues. The CDR3 loop is CSSSLPRGPGYF. The CDR3 DNA follows: TGTTCCAGCAGCTTACCCAGGGGTCCGGGGTACTTC.

CDR3 nucleotides: TGTGCCAGCAGCTCGGGACTAGGAGAGACCCAGTACTTC. It translates to CASSSGLGETQYF. The rearrangement links TRBV7-9 to TRBJ2-5, with TRBD2 matching over 8 bases. V shed 4 bases, J shed 4 bases, and the junction held 2 bases outside the gene matches. CDR1 is SEHNR, CDR2 FQNEAQ, per germline (reference sequence). This CDR3 contains 13 residues.

The genes are TRBV9 and TRBJ2-7, with TRBD2 as a possible D gene (6 bases). V was shortened by 0 bases and J by 6 bases, with 16 bases between the two germline ends. Germline CDR1 SGDLS, CDR2 YYNGEE. The CDR3 contains 15 residues. The CDR3 protein is CASSVGGGILPEQYF. The CDR3 DNA follows: TGTGCCAGCAGCGTAGGTGGCGGGATTTTACCCGAGCAGTACTTC.

This chain uses TRBV5-4 with TRBJ1-2; TRBD1 matches 11 bases. CDR1 SGHNT and CDR2 YYREEE come from the germline V gene (reference sequence). This CDR3 has 14 residues. J lost 5 bases, V lost 5 bases, and 5 bases had no gene match. The CDR3 is CASREGQGGYGYTF. CDR3 nucleotides: TGTGCCAGCAGAGAGGGACAGGGGGGATATGGCTACACCTTC.

The rearrangement joins TRBV6-5 to TRBJ1-1, with 8 bases aligning to TRBD1. Germline assignment: CDR1 MNHEY and CDR2 SVGAGI. After removal of 6 bases from V and 3 bases from J, the junction contained 9 bases not matched to a gene. This CDR3 has 15 residues. The CDR3 DNA sequence: TGTGCCAGCAGCGCAGCAGGGGGCAGGCACACTGAAGCTTTCTTT. This gives the protein CASSAAGGRHTEAFF.

The chain combines TRBV7-9 with TRBJ2-7; TRBD1 might be the D (5 bases). The V gene's germline CDR1 is SEHNR and CDR2 FQNEAQ (reference sequence). The CDR3 is 13 residues long. The ends were cut back, 3 bases at V and 7 bases at J, with 13 bases in the middle. DNA of the CDR3: TGTGCCAGCAGCTTCGGACAAGGATGGGAGCAGTACTTC. It translates to CASSFGQGWEQYF.